This note documents a single T cell receptor (beta chain) sequence. The antigen remains undetermined. Reverse transcription of extracted RNA yielded cDNA, which provided the sequencing template. Method: immunoSEQ multiplex PCR; TCRdb's copy keeps in-frame clones and lacks some. Of 120,000 to 150,000 clones in the sample, approximately 80% are singletons; the top ten hold 20% to 25%. Noted treatment: oral pan-JAK inhibitor, 5-10 mg twice daily. CDR1 and CDR2 from the germline V gene are LGHNA and YSLEER. The CDR3 has 16 residues. V lost 3 bases to trimming and J lost 0 bases, with 15 bases between them. The data are from a study of CD8+ T cells in alopecia areata. Study-wide results and limits: When scalp samples are sequenced, resident alphabeta T cells of normal skin are also captured. Unlike in mice, where it was clearer, TCR sharing across patients was less clear, possibly HLA-related.

This sequence joins TRBV4-3 and TRBJ2-7, with D unclear. The sequencing here drew on CD8+ T cells sorted from blood, taken at week 4, from a patient treated with tofacitinib. The receptor comes from a human donor with alopecia areata. CDR3 residues: CASSQSKVGTSYEQYF. The CDR3 nucleotides read TGCGCCAGCAGCCAGAGCAAAGTGGGAACCTCCTACGAGCAGTACTTC.